The clone carrying this T cell receptor (beta chain) was counted only a few times. Its antigen is not identified. This entry is derived from a study of T cells in Graves' hyperthyroidism and ophthalmopathy. Study at large: Peripheral blood draws took place at initial diagnosis, ahead of any treatment. Regarding the study as a whole: Blood shared most expanded thyroid clonotypes above 0.001.

Authors of the study amplified TCR beta CDR3 regions from RNA transcripts. The HTBI set primed first-round TCR CDR3 RT-PCR. TCRdb re-derived calls from the multiplex PCR reads in MiXCR, one entry per CDR3 protein. The data show a few hundred thousand distinct CDR3 sequences, about 13% seen once. Stable disease denoted Graves' hyperthyroidism without ophthalmopathy progression within 18 months. Patients were excluded because of uncontrolled infection, other autoimmune disease, pregnancy or lactation. CDR3 length: 15 residues. The ends were cut back, 5 bases at V and 4 bases at J, with 21 bases in the middle. Germline V gene data show CDR1 as DFQATT and CDR2 as SNEGSKA (reference sequence).

The receptor was derived from a young woman with Graves' hyperthyroidism. The chain carries TRBV20-1 and TRBJ2-7; D possibly corresponds to TRBD1 (5 bases). Specimen: blood. CDR3 in DNA: TGCAGTGCTTCTGAGTATAGACAGTTGGGGTACGAGCAGTACTTC. This encodes CSASEYRQLGYEQYF.